This T cell receptor beta chain came from a study of memory CD4+ T cells and cytomegalovirus serostatus. Study results and caveats: Each of approximately 73 CMV-associated TCRbeta sequences occurred in one to five individuals.

Profiling relied on immunoSEQ multiplex PCR, and the TCRdb table lists in-frame clones only, not all of them. Among over 55,000 clones listed, roughly four fifths were seen once. After removal of 4 bases from V and 10 bases from J, the junction contained 12 bases not matched to a gene. Germline assignment: CDR1 MNHNY and CDR2 SVGAGI (reference sequence). The CDR3 has 15 residues. Single viable CD3+CD4+CD8-CD45RO+ cells were sorted as the memory CD4+ T cells. Points on this clone: Its antigen is not known.

The sample comprised memory CD4+ T cells from blood. The TCR originated in an adult in good health and CMV-seronegative. This chain links TRBV6-6 with TRBJ1-1, with 10 bases lining up with TRBD1. The CDR3, as DNA: TGTGCCAGCAGTTCAGCGTTTGGGACAGGGGTTTCAGCTTTCTTT. It specifies CASSSAFGTGVSAFF.